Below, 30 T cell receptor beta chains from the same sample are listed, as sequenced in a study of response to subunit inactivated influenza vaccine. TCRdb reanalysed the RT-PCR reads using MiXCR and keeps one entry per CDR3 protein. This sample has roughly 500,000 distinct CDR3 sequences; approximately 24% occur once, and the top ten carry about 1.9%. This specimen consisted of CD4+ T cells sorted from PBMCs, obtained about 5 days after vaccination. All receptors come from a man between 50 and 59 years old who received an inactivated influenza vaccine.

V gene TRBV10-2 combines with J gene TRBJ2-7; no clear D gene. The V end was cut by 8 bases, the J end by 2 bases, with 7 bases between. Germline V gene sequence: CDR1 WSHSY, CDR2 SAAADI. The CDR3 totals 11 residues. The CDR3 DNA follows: TGCGCCAGCCAGGTTACCTACGAGCAGTACTTC. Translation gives CASQVTYEQYF.

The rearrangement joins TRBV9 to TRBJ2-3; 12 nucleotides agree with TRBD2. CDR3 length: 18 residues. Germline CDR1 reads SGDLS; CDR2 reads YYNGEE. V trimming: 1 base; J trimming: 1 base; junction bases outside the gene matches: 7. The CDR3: CASSVTPGLAGRTDTQYF. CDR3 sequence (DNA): TGTGCCAGCAGCGTAACCCCTGGACTAGCGGGGCGCACAGATACGCAGTATTTT.

The CDR3 spells CASSLFVGASGGKRLSYEQYF. CDR3 sequence (DNA): TGTGCCAGCAGTTTATTTGTTGGGGCTAGCGGGGGGAAACGTCTCTCCTACGAGCAGTACTTC. V is TRBV28 and J is TRBJ2-7; 11 nucleotides line up with TRBD2. V lost 1 base to trimming and J lost 0 bases; unmatched junction nucleotides: 17. The CDR3 runs to 21 residues. Germline V gives CDR1 MDHEN, CDR2 SYDVKM.

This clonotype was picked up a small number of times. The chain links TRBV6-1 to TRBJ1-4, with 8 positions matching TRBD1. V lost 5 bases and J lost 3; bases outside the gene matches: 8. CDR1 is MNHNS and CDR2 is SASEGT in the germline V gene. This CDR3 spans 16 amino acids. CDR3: CASSTGTGAPNEKLFF. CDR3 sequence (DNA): TGTGCCAGCAGTACCGGGACAGGCGCTCCTAATGAAAAACTGTTTTTT.

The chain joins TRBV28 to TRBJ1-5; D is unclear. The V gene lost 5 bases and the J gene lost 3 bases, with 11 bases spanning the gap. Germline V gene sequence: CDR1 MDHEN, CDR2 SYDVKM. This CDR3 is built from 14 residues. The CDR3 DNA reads TGTGCCAGCAGTCTGGACGGCCTCAATCAGCCCCAGCATTTT. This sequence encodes CASSLDGLNQPQHF.

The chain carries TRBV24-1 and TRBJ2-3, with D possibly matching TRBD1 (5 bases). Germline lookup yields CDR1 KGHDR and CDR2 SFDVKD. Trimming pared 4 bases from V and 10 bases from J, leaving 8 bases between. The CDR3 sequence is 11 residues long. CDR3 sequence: CATSDPRAQYF. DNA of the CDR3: TGTGCCACCAGTGACCCCAGGGCGCAGTATTTT.

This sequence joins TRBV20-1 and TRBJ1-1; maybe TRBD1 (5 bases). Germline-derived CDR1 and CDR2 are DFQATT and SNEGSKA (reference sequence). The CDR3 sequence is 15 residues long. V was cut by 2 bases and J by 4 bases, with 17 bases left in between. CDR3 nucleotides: TGCAGTGCTAGAAAAGGATCGGGGCGGGGCACTGAAGCTTTCTTT. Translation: CSARKGSGRGTEAFF.

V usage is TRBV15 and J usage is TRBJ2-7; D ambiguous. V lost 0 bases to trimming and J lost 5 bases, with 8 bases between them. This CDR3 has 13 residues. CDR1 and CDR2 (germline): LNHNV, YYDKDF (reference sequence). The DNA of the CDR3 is TGTGCCACCAGCAGAGAAAAGTACAACGAGCAGTACTTC. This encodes CATSREKYNEQYF.

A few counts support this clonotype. CDR3 in DNA: TGTGCCAGCAGTTTGGGGACAGGATTAAACTATGGCTACACCTTC. Residues: CASSLGTGLNYGYTF. The chain carries TRBV12-3 or TRBV12-4 and TRBJ1-2; TRBD1 matches 8 bases. With 3 bases clipped from V and 2 bases from J, the junction kept 5 bases outside the gene matches. The CDR3 covers 15 residues.

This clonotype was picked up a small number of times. The DNA of the CDR3 is TGTGCCAGCAGCTTAGGGGGACTAGCGGGAATCACAGATACGCAGTATTTT. Translating it yields CASSLGGLAGITDTQYF. This chain links TRBV7-6 with TRBJ2-3; 13 bases map to TRBD2. J was trimmed by 2 bases and V by 1 base; bases with no gene match: 3. The CDR3 covers 17 residues. CDR1 SGHVS and CDR2 FNYEAQ come from the germline V gene.

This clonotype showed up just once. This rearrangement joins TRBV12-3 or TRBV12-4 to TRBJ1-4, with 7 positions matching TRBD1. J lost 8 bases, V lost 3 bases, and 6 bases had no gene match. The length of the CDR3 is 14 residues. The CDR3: CASSFGQVGEKLFF. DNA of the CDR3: TGTGCCAGCAGTTTTGGACAGGTCGGCGAAAAACTGTTTTTT.

The CDR3 coding sequence is TGTGCCAGCAGTTTACTGGAACCACTAGCGGGAGCGTTGGGAGATACGCAGTATTTT. It is translated as CASSLLEPLAGALGDTQYF. This chain links TRBV27 with TRBJ2-3; 11 bases are shared with TRBD2. This CDR3 spans 19 amino acids. CDR1 and CDR2 (germline): MNHEY, SMNVEV (reference sequence). The junction had 15 bases not matched to a gene; V was cut back by 2 bases and J by 5 bases.

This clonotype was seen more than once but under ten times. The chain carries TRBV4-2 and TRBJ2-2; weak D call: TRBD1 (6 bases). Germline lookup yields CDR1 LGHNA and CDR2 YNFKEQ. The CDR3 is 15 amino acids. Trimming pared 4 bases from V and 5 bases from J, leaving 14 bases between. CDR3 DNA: TGTGCCAGCAGCCCAGGACAGTCGAGTACCGGGGAGCTGTTTTTT. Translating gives CASSPGQSSTGELFF.

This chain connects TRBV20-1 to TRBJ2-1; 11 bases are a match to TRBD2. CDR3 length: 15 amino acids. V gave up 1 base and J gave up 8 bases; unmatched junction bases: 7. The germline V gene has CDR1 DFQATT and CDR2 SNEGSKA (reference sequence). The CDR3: CSARVGTSGSYEQFF. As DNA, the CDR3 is TGCAGTGCTAGAGTGGGAACTAGCGGGAGTTATGAGCAGTTCTTC.

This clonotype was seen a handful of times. The CDR3 sequence: CASRLTGNTEAFF. The CDR3 bases are TGTGCCAGCAGACTTACAGGGAACACTGAAGCTTTCTTT. The V call is TRBV6-6, the J call TRBJ1-1; D may be TRBD1 (5 bases). Per the germline V gene, CDR1 is MNHNY and CDR2 is SVGAGI (reference sequence). This CDR3 contains 13 residues. Trimming removed 6 bases from V and 1 base from J, with 9 bases in between.

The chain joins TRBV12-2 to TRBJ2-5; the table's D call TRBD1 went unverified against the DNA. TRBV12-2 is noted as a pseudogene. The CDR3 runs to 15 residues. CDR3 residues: CASRLLQGPQETQYF. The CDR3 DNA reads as TGTGCAAGTCGCTTACTTCAGGGGCCGCAAGAGACCCAGTACTTC.

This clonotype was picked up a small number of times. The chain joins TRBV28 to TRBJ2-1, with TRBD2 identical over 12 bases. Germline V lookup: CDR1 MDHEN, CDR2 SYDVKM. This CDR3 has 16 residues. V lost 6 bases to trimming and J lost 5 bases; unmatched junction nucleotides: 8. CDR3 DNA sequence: TGTGCCAGCAGACGCGGACTAGCGGGGCCTAACAATGAGCAGTTCTTC. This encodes CASRRGLAGPNNEQFF.

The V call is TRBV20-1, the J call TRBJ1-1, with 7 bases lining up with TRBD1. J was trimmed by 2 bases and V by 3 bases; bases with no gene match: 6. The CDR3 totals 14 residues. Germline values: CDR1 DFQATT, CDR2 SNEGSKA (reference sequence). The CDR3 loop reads CSASRHRGNTEAFF. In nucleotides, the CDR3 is TGCAGTGCTAGCCGGCACAGGGGTAACACTGAAGCTTTCTTT.

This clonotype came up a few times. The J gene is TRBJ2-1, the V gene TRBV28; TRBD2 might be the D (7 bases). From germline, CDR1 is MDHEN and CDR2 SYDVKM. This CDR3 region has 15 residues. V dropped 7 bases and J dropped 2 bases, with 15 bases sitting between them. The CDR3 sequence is CASTTGGGAYNEQFF. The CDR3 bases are TGTGCCAGCACCACTGGGGGGGGCGCCTACAATGAGCAGTTCTTC.

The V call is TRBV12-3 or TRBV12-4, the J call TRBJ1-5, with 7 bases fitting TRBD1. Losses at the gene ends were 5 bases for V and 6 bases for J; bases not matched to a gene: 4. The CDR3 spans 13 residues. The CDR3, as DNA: TGTGCCAGCAGTGGAGGGGGCTCTCAGCCCCAGCATTTT. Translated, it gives CASSGGGSQPQHF.

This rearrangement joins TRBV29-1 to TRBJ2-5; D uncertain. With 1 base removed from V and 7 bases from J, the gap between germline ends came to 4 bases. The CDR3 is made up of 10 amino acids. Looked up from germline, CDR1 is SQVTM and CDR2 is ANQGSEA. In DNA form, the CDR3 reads TGCAGCGTTGAAGCAGCGACCCAGTACTTC. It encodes CSVEAATQYF.

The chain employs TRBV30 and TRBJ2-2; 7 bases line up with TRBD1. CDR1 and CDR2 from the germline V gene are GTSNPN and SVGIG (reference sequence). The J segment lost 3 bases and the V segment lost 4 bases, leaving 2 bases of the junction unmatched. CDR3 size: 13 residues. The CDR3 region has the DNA TGTGCCTGGATGGGACAGCACACCGGGGAGCTGTTTTTT. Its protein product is CAWMGQHTGELFF.

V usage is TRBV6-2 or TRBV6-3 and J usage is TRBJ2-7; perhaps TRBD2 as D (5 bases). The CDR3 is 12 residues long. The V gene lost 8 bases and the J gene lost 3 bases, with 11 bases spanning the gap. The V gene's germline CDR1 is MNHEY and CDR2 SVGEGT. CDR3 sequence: CASHQGSYEQYF. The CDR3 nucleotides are TGTGCCAGCCATCAAGGGAGCTACGAGCAGTACTTC.

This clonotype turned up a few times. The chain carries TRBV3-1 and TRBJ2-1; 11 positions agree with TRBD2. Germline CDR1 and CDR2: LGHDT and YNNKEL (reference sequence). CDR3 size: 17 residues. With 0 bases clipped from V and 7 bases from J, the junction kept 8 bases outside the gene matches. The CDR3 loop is CASSQDTGTSGRNEQFF. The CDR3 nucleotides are TGTGCCAGCAGCCAAGATACCGGGACTAGCGGTAGAAATGAGCAGTTCTTC.

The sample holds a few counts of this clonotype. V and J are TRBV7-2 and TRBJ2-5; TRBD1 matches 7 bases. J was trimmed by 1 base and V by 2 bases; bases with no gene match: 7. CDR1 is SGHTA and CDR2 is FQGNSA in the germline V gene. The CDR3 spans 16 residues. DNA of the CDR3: TGTGCCAGCAGCTTAATGTCACAGGGGTCCCAAGAGACCCAGTACTTC. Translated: CASSLMSQGSQETQYF.

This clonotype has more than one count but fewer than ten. The CDR3 loop is CASSLSRGVYEQYF. As DNA, the CDR3 is TGTGCCAGCAGTTTAAGCAGGGGGGTCTACGAGCAGTACTTC. The V and J genes are TRBV12-3 or TRBV12-4 and TRBJ2-7; possible D gene TRBD1, 7 bases. Trimming took 2 bases from V and 3 from J, leaving 11 bases between them. CDR3 length equals 14 residues.

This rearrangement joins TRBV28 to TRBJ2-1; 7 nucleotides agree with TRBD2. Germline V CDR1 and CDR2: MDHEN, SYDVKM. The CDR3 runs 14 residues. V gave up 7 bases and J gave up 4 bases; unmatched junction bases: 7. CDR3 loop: CASMGGGSYNEQFF. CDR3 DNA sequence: TGTGCCAGCATGGGTGGCGGGAGTTACAATGAGCAGTTCTTC.

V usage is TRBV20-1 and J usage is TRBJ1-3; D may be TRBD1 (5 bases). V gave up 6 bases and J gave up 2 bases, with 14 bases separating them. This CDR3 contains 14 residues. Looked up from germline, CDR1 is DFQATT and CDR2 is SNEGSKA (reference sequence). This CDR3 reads CSAPGRGAGNTIYF. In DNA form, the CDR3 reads TGCAGTGCGCCGGGACGGGGGGCTGGAAACACCATATATTTT.

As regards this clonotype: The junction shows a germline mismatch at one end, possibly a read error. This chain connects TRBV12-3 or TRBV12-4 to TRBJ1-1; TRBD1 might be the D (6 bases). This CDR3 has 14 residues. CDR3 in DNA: TGTGCCAGCAGCTTAGGGGGGGGAATAACTGAAGCTTTCTTT. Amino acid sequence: CASSLGGGITEAFF.

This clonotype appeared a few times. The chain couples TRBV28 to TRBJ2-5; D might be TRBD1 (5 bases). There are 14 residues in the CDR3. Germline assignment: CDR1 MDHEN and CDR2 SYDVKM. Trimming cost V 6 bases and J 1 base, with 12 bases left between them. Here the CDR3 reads CASREQDFQETQYF. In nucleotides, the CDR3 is TGTGCCAGCAGAGAACAGGATTTCCAAGAGACCCAGTACTTC.